Described below is a single T cell receptor (beta chain) sequence and its context. The CDR3 does not end in the conserved phenylalanine or tryptophan, so this is likely a read error. The limits of the CDR3 on the DNA are not certain, so only TCRdb's listed CDR3 is given. Data came from immunoSEQ multiplex PCR; TCRdb stores just in-frame clones and leaves some out. The profile shows approximately 170,000 clones, roughly 90% of them singletons. This entry comes from a study of blood T cell repertoires in COVID-19. Sequenced sample: peripheral blood. The source of this sequence is a woman in her 70s with acute or convalescent COVID-19.

The CDR3 protein is CASSLDPRPRV. The V and J genes are TRBV11-3 and TRBJ2-2; the table assigns TRBD2, which was not confirmed against the DNA. The CDR3 sequence runs 11 residues, both termini included. In germline, CDR1 is SGHNT, CDR2 YENEEA.